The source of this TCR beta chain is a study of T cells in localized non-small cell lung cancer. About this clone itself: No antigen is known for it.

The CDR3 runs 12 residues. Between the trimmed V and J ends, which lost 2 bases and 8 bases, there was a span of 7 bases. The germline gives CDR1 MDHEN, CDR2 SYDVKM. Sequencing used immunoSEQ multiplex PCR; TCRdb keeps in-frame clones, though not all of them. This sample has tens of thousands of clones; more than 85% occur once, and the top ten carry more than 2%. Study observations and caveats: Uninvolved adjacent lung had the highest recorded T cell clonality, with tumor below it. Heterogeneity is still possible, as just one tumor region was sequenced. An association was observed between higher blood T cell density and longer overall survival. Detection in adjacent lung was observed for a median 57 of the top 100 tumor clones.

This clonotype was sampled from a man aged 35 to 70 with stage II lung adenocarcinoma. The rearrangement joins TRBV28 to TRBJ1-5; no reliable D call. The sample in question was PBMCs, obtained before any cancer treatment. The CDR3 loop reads CASSLVDKPQHF. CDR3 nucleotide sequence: TGTGCCAGCAGTTTAGTGGATAAGCCCCAGCATTTT.